The 32 T cell receptor beta chains below come from one sample, sequenced in a study of T cell changes during pregnancy in multiple sclerosis. The data were produced by immunoSEQ multiplex PCR, yet TCRdb's version contains in-frame clones alone and is incomplete. The sample records over 55,000 clones, approximately 92% being singletons. The sequenced sample was CD8+ T cells from peripheral blood mononuclear cells, obtained in the third trimester of pregnancy. The origin of the receptors is a female donor in good health, enrolled as a control in a pregnancy study.

The chain joins TRBV6-5 to TRBJ1-1; no firm D call. Trimming removed 6 bases at V and 8 bases at J, with 13 bases between. This CDR3 is built from 12 residues. Germline V gene data show CDR1 as MNHEY and CDR2 as SVGAGI. CDR3 region: CASSSVGGEAFF. The CDR3 coding sequence is TGTGCCAGCAGCTCCGTCGGCGGGGAAGCTTTCTTT.

The CDR3 DNA sequence: TGTGCCAGCAGCTCACCAGCGGGGGGTGGGGAGACCCAGTACTTC. This translates into CASSSPAGGGETQYF. The gene calls are TRBV7-2 and TRBJ2-5; 9 bases align to TRBD2. CDR1 and CDR2 from the germline V gene are SGHTA and FQGNSA. The CDR3 extends over 15 amino acids. The V segment lost 4 bases and the J segment 5 bases; nucleotides outside the gene matches: 8. The full variable domain, rest sourced from reference TRBV7-2 and TRBJ2-5, is GAGVSQSPSNKVTEKGKDVELRCDPISGHTALYWYRQSLGQGLEFLIYFQGNSAPDKSGLPSDRFSAERTGGSVSTLTIQRTQQEDSAVYLCASSSPAGGGETQYFGPGTRLLVL.

This clone was counted a single time. The V and J genes are TRBV19 and TRBJ1-5; no definite D call. V shed 6 bases and J shed 7 bases, with 19 bases lying between them. The CDR3 spans 15 residues. Germline loops: CDR1 LNHDA, CDR2 SQIVND (reference sequence). The CDR3 is CASRPFQSGFQPQHF. CDR3 nucleotides: TGTGCCAGTAGGCCTTTTCAGTCGGGGTTCCAGCCCCAGCATTTT.

V and J are TRBV7-6 and TRBJ2-3, with 8 bases matching TRBD2. J lost 6 bases, V lost 5 bases, and 10 bases had no gene match. Germline V gives CDR1 SGHVS, CDR2 FNYEAQ. The CDR3 runs 15 residues. The CDR3 sequence is CASSPGAGGLDTQYF. The CDR3 DNA reads TGTGCCAGCAGCCCGGGGGCGGGGGGCCTGGATACGCAGTATTTT. Based on the CDR3 plus reference TRBV7-6 and TRBJ2-3, the full variable domain is GAGVSQSPRYKVTKRGQDVALRCDPISGHVSLYWYRQALGQGPEFLTYFNYEAQQDKSGLPNDRFSAERPEGSISTLTIQRTEQRDSAMYRCASSPGAGGLDTQYFGPGTRLTVL.

This clone was seen only once. CDR3 DNA: TGCGCCAGCAGCCAAGAGGTAGCAACTAATGAAAAACTGTTTTTT. Its protein product is CASSQEVATNEKLFF. This sequence joins TRBV4-3 and TRBJ1-4; D gene ambiguous. Trimming pared 0 bases from V and 0 bases from J, leaving 5 bases between. There are 15 residues in the CDR3. The germline CDR1 and CDR2 sequences are LGHNA and YSLEER.

This clone was counted at least ten times. V gene TRBV27 combines with J gene TRBJ1-1; D is possibly TRBD1 (6 bases). The CDR3 runs 12 residues. The germline V gene has CDR1 MNHEY and CDR2 SMNVEV (reference sequence). Trimming cost V 5 bases and J 8 bases, with 12 bases left between them. CDR3 DNA: TGTGCCAGCAGTGCTGGGGGCAGCGAAGCTTTCTTT. Encoded protein: CASSAGGSEAFF.

The V gene is TRBV5-6, the J gene TRBJ2-1; tentative D call: TRBD2 (5 bases). Germline V gene sequence: CDR1 SGHDT, CDR2 YYEEEE. Trimming stripped 3 bases from V and 0 bases from J, with 13 bases between. The CDR3 is 16 amino acids. CDR3 bases: TGTGCCAGCAGCTATGGACTTATGAGCTCCTACAATGAGCAGTTCTTC. The encoded protein is CASSYGLMSSYNEQFF.

DNA of the CDR3: TGTGCCAGCAGTCACGGTGGGGAGAGGTCCTATGGCTACACCTTC. Amino acids: CASSHGGERSYGYTF. The rearrangement links TRBV6-1 to TRBJ1-2; D remains ambiguous. The CDR3 contains 15 residues. Trimming stripped 5 bases from V and 4 bases from J, with 17 bases between. Germline loops: CDR1 MNHNS, CDR2 SASEGT.

This clone appeared a single time. The rearrangement joins TRBV27 to TRBJ2-3; 8 bases map to TRBD2. V shed 7 bases, J shed 1 base, and the junction held 4 bases outside the gene matches. The length of the CDR3 is 14 residues. In germline, CDR1 is MNHEY, CDR2 SMNVEV (reference sequence). CDR3 sequence: CASNLAGRTDTQYF. The CDR3 DNA is TGTGCCAGCAACCTAGCGGGCCGCACAGATACGCAGTATTTT.

This clone has just one count. V and J are TRBV4-1 and TRBJ2-3; 9 nucleotides agree with TRBD2. The length of the CDR3 is 15 residues. After removal of 2 bases from V and 7 bases from J, the junction contained 7 bases not matched to a gene. Looked up from germline, CDR1 is MGHRA and CDR2 is YSYEKL. CDR3 loop: CASSQLAGRGNTQYF. The CDR3 nucleotides read TGCGCCAGCAGCCAACTAGCGGGGCGGGGTAATACGCAGTATTTT.

The rearrangement links TRBV30 to TRBJ1-4; possible D gene TRBD1, 5 bases. V was trimmed by 8 bases and J by 2 bases, leaving 24 bases between them. The CDR3 covers 17 residues. Germline assignment: CDR1 GTSNPN and CDR2 SVGIG (reference sequence). The CDR3 nucleotides read TGTGCCGTTGGAAGGGGACGGGAGGTACGGACTAATGAAAAACTGTTTTTT. Its protein is CAVGRGREVRTNEKLFF.

This chain uses TRBV7-9 with TRBJ2-2; 7 bases fit TRBD2. V trimming: 5 bases; J trimming: 4 bases; junction bases outside the gene matches: 13. The V gene's germline CDR1 is SEHNR and CDR2 FQNEAQ (reference sequence). CDR3 length: 17 residues. The DNA for the CDR3 is TGTGCCAGCAGCCTAGAGGAGGCGGGGGTCGTCACCGGGGAGCTGTTTTTT. Residues: CASSLEEAGVVTGELFF.

The chain recombines TRBV14 with TRBJ2-7, with TRBD1 matching over 7 bases. The J segment lost 2 bases and the V segment lost 3 bases, leaving 7 bases of the junction unmatched. Germline-derived CDR1 and CDR2 are SGHDN and FVKESK. The CDR3 runs 15 residues. The CDR3 reads CASSHLTGAAYEQYF. CDR3 sequence (DNA): TGTGCCAGCAGCCACCTAACAGGGGCGGCCTACGAGCAGTACTTC.

This rearrangement joins TRBV2 to TRBJ1-1, with a tentative D call TRBD1 (6 bases). The V gene's germline CDR1 is SNHLY and CDR2 FYNNEI. Trimming cost V 0 bases and J 5 bases, with 16 bases left between them. The CDR3 contains 16 residues. The CDR3 here is CASSEARGGLGTEAFF. CDR3 coding DNA: TGTGCCAGCAGTGAAGCAAGGGGGGGTCTGGGTACTGAAGCTTTCTTT.

The J gene is TRBJ2-5, the V gene TRBV2, with 8 positions matching TRBD2. The CDR3 is made up of 16 amino acids. The V gene end was trimmed by 3 bases and the J gene end by 5 bases; junction bases not matched to a gene: 11. Germline-derived CDR1 and CDR2 are SNHLY and FYNNEI. The CDR3 sequence: CASSEGAGAEEETQYF. The CDR3 DNA reads TGTGCCAGCAGTGAGGGAGCGGGGGCCGAGGAGGAGACCCAGTACTTC.

V gene TRBV27 combines with J gene TRBJ2-7, with D perhaps matching TRBD2 (6 bases). V lost 7 bases to trimming and J lost 0 bases, with 13 bases between them. Germline lookup yields CDR1 MNHEY and CDR2 SMNVEV (reference sequence). CDR3 size: 14 residues. The CDR3 region is CASNPGTPSYEQYF. DNA for the CDR3: TGTGCCAGCAATCCCGGGACTCCCTCCTACGAGCAGTACTTC.

V and J are TRBV6-5 and TRBJ1-4; D is possibly TRBD1 (6 bases). The CDR3 loop spans 15 amino acids. V shed 0 bases and J shed 1 base, with 6 bases lying between them. The germline CDR1 and CDR2 sequences are MNHEY and SVGAGI. The CDR3 sequence: CASSYSGGTNEKLFF. The CDR3 region has the DNA TGTGCCAGCAGTTACTCAGGGGGAACTAATGAAAAACTGTTTTTT.

This clone was detected only once. V is TRBV9 and J is TRBJ1-2; 7 nucleotides agree with TRBD1. The V and J ends lost 3 bases and 0 bases, in that order; junction bases with no gene match: 5. The CDR3 has 15 amino acids. Germline V gene lookup returns CDR1 SGDLS and CDR2 YYNGEE. The CDR3 sequence is CASSATGESNYGYTF. The DNA of the CDR3 is TGTGCCAGCAGCGCTACAGGGGAGTCTAACTATGGCTACACCTTC.

The genes are TRBV27 and TRBJ2-7, with 9 bases fitting TRBD1. CDR1 is MNHEY, CDR2 SMNVEV, per germline (reference sequence). The CDR3 runs to 12 residues. V dropped 9 bases and J dropped 4; count of bases not matched to a gene: 4. CDR3 nucleotide sequence: TGTGCCAGTTTTGGGACAGGGTACGAGCAGTACTTC. Encoded protein: CASFGTGYEQYF.

The V gene is TRBV13, the J gene TRBJ1-5, with 8 bases that match TRBD1. The CDR3 has 16 amino acids. CDR1 PRHDT and CDR2 FYEKMQ come from the germline V gene (reference sequence). The trim removed 0 bases at V and 6 bases at J, leaving 7 bases unmatched. CDR3 residues: CASSLGRQGRTQPQHF. The CDR3 DNA follows: TGTGCCAGCAGCTTAGGGAGACAGGGGAGGACTCAGCCCCAGCATTTT.

V usage is TRBV7-9 and J usage is TRBJ1-3; D unclear. The CDR3 contains 13 residues. Trimming took 5 bases from V and 4 from J, leaving 9 bases between them. CDR1 and CDR2 (germline): SEHNR, FQNEAQ (reference sequence). The CDR3 loop is CASSLPGGNTIYF. The DNA for the CDR3 is TGTGCCAGCAGCCTGCCGGGAGGAAACACCATATATTTT.

The chain carries TRBV7-8 and TRBJ1-1; no clear D. CDR1 and CDR2 (germline): SGHVS, FQNEAQ. V was shortened by 1 base and J by 8 bases, with 11 bases between the two germline ends. The CDR3 runs to 13 residues. CDR3 in DNA: TGTGCCAGCAGCTTAGTGGTCTACTCGGAAGCTTTCTTT. Amino acids: CASSLVVYSEAFF.

The chain links TRBV9 to TRBJ2-7, with 7 bases that match TRBD1. Per the germline V gene, CDR1 is SGDLS and CDR2 is YYNGEE. The CDR3 contains 16 residues. V shed 3 bases and J 0 bases; nucleotides not matched to a gene: 9. The DNA of the CDR3 is TGTGCCAGCAGCGGGAGACAGGGCCCAAGCTCCTACGAGCAGTACTTC. Translated, it gives CASSGRQGPSSYEQYF.

This rearrangement joins TRBV6-6 to TRBJ1-2, with TRBD1 identical over 7 bases. Trimming cost V 4 bases and J 6 bases; bases outside gene matches: 8. Germline loops: CDR1 MNHNY, CDR2 SVGAGI (reference sequence). This CDR3 spans 14 amino acids. CDR3 amino acids: CASSSTRDSHGYTF. The CDR3 DNA is TGTGCCAGCAGTTCAACTCGGGACAGTCATGGCTACACCTTC.

This chain links TRBV7-9 with TRBJ1-2; the match to TRBD1 covers 8 bases. The CDR3 has 15 amino acids. The V gene end was trimmed by 1 base and the J gene end by 4 bases; junction bases not matched to a gene: 5. CDR1 and CDR2 from the germline V gene are SEHNR and FQNEAQ (reference sequence). The chain's CDR3 is CASSLGDRPFYGYTF. The DNA for the CDR3 is TGTGCCAGCAGCTTAGGGGACAGGCCGTTCTATGGCTACACCTTC.

The rearrangement joins TRBV29-1 to TRBJ2-5, with D tentatively TRBD2 (7 bases). Deletions cut 3 bases from V and 1 base from J, with 9 bases between. Germline V gene sequence: CDR1 SQVTM, CDR2 ANQGSEA. CDR3 size: 13 residues. CDR3 residues: CSVDGGPQETQYF. The CDR3, as DNA: TGCAGCGTTGACGGGGGGCCCCAAGAGACCCAGTACTTC.

The DNA for the CDR3 is TGCGCCAGCAGCCAAGCCTCTAGCGGGGGGGCACCCGGGGAGCTGTTTTTT. As protein: CASSQASSGGAPGELFF. V is TRBV4-1 and J is TRBJ2-2, with 12 bases lining up with TRBD2. Germline CDR1 is MGHRA and CDR2 is YSYEKL. The length of the CDR3 is 17 residues. J lost 6 bases, V lost 1 base, and 6 bases had no gene match.

Comments on this clone: The same CDR3 also results from other DNA sequences found in this sample. J is TRBJ1-1 and V is TRBV27, with a tentative D call TRBD1 (5 bases). Germline V lookup: CDR1 MNHEY, CDR2 SMNVEV (reference sequence). V shed 3 bases and J shed 0 bases, with 8 bases lying between them. The CDR3 has 14 amino acids. CDR3 region: CASSLRGLNTEAFF. The CDR3 nucleotides are TGTGCCAGCAGTTTGCGGGGCTTGAACACTGAAGCTTTCTTT.

This chain links TRBV4-3 with TRBJ1-1, with D perhaps matching TRBD1 (5 bases). Germline assignment: CDR1 LGHNA and CDR2 YSLEER. The V end was cut by 1 base, the J end by 3 bases, with 9 bases between. This CDR3 region has 14 residues. CDR3 loop: CASSQGGGYTEAFF. For the CDR3, the DNA is TGCGCCAGCAGCCAAGGGGGGGGGTACACTGAAGCTTTCTTT.

The chain recombines TRBV7-6 with TRBJ2-7; the match to TRBD1 covers 7 bases. Germline-derived CDR1 and CDR2 are SGHVS and FNYEAQ. The CDR3 consists of 16 residues. Trimming at V came to 3 bases and at J to 0 bases, leaving 8 bases not matched to a gene. In nucleotides, the CDR3 is TGTGCCAGCAGCTTGTCAAGTGACAGGGACTCCTACGAGCAGTACTTC. Residues: CASSLSSDRDSYEQYF.

V and J are TRBV5-4 and TRBJ2-1, with 9 bases that match TRBD2. CDR1 SGHNT and CDR2 YYREEE come from the germline V gene (reference sequence). This CDR3 has 17 residues. Trimming cost V 5 bases and J 7 bases; bases outside gene matches: 16. CDR3: CASSLFESGGSRNEQFF. CDR3 sequence (DNA): TGTGCCAGCAGTCTGTTCGAAAGCGGGGGGTCTCGGAATGAGCAGTTCTTC.

This chain connects TRBV5-4 to TRBJ1-3, with a tentative D call TRBD1 (6 bases). Germline V lookup: CDR1 SGHNT, CDR2 YYREEE (reference sequence). The CDR3 is made up of 14 amino acids. V was clipped by 3 bases and J by 3 bases, with 10 bases between them. Written as DNA, the CDR3 is TGTGCCAGCAGCTCCGGACAGCATGGAAACACCATATATTTT. It is translated as CASSSGQHGNTIYF.